This T cell receptor (beta chain) was identified in a study of blood T cell repertoires in COVID-19. Study details: T cells, B-cell-depleted T cells, or PBMCs provided the cDNA or gDNA that served as material.

Methods used by the authors: Quantification of nucleated cells was approximated via reference gene primer amplification. This table comes from immunoSEQ multiplex PCR, and its TCRdb copy is limited to in-frame clones, with some not included. V and J calls plus clone size are reproduced from that table; the DNA served to infer D and trimming. Altogether 200,000 to 250,000 clones are present, roughly 88% being singletons, with the ten largest covering about 4%. Those who participated ranged in age from roughly 18 to 100 years and resided in roughly 26 US areas. CDR3 length: 12 amino acids. Germline V lookup: CDR1 LNHDA, CDR2 SQIVND (reference sequence). The germline V and J ends were trimmed by 5 bases and 6 bases, with 10 bases remaining between them.

This chain joins TRBV19 and TRBJ1-1; no clear D gene. The origin of this receptor is a woman in her forties with acute COVID-19. The sample consisted of PBMCs or T cells enriched from blood (not recorded which). CDR3 sequence (DNA): TGTGCCAGTAGTTGGAGTTACGCTGAAGCTTTCTTT. Residues: CASSWSYAEAFF.